The 12 T cell receptor beta chains given below trace back to one sample, sequenced in a study of identical twins. TCRdb reprocessed the 5' RACE reads via MiXCR and lists one record per CDR3 protein. The repertoire consists of some 260,000 distinct CDR3 sequences, with more than 12% occurring once and the leading ten covering 7% to 9.5%. The material sequenced was memory (CD45RO+) T cells sorted from blood. All receptors derive from a woman between 18 and 29 years old in good health.

This clonotype was detected a few times. Mismatch with germline at one junction end may stem from a read error. The rearrangement links TRBV7-2 to TRBJ1-5; unclear D gene. The CDR3 runs 15 residues. Germline CDR1 is SGHTA and CDR2 is FQGNSA. CDR3 coding DNA: TGTGCCAGCAGCTTCGGCCGGAATAGCAATCAGCCCCAACATTTT. It specifies CASSFGRNSNQPQHF.

This clonotype turned up a few times. V gene TRBV7-2 combines with J gene TRBJ2-5, with D unresolved. This CDR3 has 13 amino acids. The V gene lost 8 bases and the J gene lost 4 bases, with 14 bases spanning the gap. Germline loops: CDR1 SGHTA, CDR2 FQGNSA. The CDR3 sequence: CASSRAKGETQYF. For the CDR3, the DNA is TGTGCCAGCTCCCGAGCGAAGGGAGAGACCCAGTACTTC. The full variable domain, in which reference TRBV7-2 and TRBJ2-5 provide the parts outside the CDR3, is GAGVSQSPSNKVTEKGKDVELRCDPISGHTALYWYRQSLGQGLEFLIYFQGNSAPDKSGLPSDRFSAERTGGSVSTLTIQRTQQEDSAVYLCASSRAKGETQYFGPGTRLLVL.

The chain combines TRBV6-5 with TRBJ1-1; the D is unclear. This CDR3 is built from 14 residues. Germline loops: CDR1 MNHEY, CDR2 SVGAGI. V was clipped by 0 bases and J by 5 bases, with 10 bases between them. The CDR3 protein is CASSYSFGRTEAFF. The CDR3 region has the DNA TGTGCCAGCAGTTACTCATTCGGGAGAACTGAAGCTTTCTTT.

The chain carries TRBV29-1 and TRBJ2-5; maybe TRBD2 (5 bases). The CDR3 is made up of 15 amino acids. Per germline, CDR1 SQVTM and CDR2 ANQGSEA. Trimming stripped 1 base from V and 5 bases from J, with 17 bases between. CDR3 sequence reads: CSVEVPTEEVETQYF. In DNA, the CDR3 is TGCAGCGTTGAAGTACCCACGGAGGAAGTGGAGACCCAGTACTTC.

This clonotype turned up a few times. The rearrangement links TRBV9 to TRBJ2-1; TRBD2 aligns across 8 bases. Per the germline V gene, CDR1 is SGDLS and CDR2 is YYNGEE. The V and J ends lost 4 bases and 9 bases, in that order; junction bases with no gene match: 12. This CDR3 spans 15 amino acids. CDR3 in amino acids: CASSPGIAGLIEQFF. The CDR3 coding sequence is TGTGCCAGCAGCCCCGGGATAGCGGGATTAATTGAGCAGTTCTTC.

This clonotype has only a few counts. The rearrangement uses TRBV12-3 or TRBV12-4 and TRBJ2-3; no firm D call. V lost 0 bases, J lost 0 bases, and 7 bases lay in between. The CDR3 is 15 amino acids. The CDR3 protein is CASSLASYSTDTQYF. The CDR3 DNA reads as TGTGCCAGCAGTTTAGCGAGTTATAGCACAGATACGCAGTATTTT.

This clonotype was seen repeatedly, ten times or more. The chain joins TRBV20-1 to TRBJ2-1; D may be TRBD2 (5 bases). Trimming pared 0 bases from V and 2 bases from J, leaving 11 bases between. The CDR3 has 15 amino acids. The germline gives CDR1 DFQATT, CDR2 SNEGSKA (reference sequence). This chain's CDR3 is CSAREPSGTYNEQFF. Written as DNA, the CDR3 is TGCAGTGCTAGAGAACCAAGCGGAACCTACAATGAGCAGTTCTTC.

This clonotype was counted only a few times. V is TRBV18 and J is TRBJ1-1; D is ambiguous. V shed 1 base and J shed 3 bases, with 6 bases lying between them. Germline CDR1 is KGHSH and CDR2 is LQKENI. The CDR3 is made up of 13 amino acids. For the CDR3, the DNA is TGTGCCAGCTCACCACTCATTGACACTGAAGCTTTCTTT. Translated, it gives CASSPLIDTEAFF. The variable domain in full, completed from reference TRBV18 and TRBJ1-1, reads NAGVMQNPRHLVRRRGQEARLRCSPMKGHSHVYWYRQLPEEGLKFMVYLQKENIIDESGMPKERFSAEFPKEGPSILRIQQVVRGDSAAYFCASSPLIDTEAFFGQGTRLTVV.

The sample holds a few counts of this clonotype. In DNA form, the CDR3 reads TGCGCCAGTACCTCGAACACTGAAGCTTTCTTT. Its protein is CASTSNTEAFF. The V call is TRBV5-1, the J call TRBJ1-1, with D hard to call. The ends were cut back, 8 bases at V and 1 base at J, with 6 bases in the middle. Germline V gives CDR1 SGHRS, CDR2 YFSETQ. The CDR3 consists of 11 residues.

Only a few counts were recorded for this clonotype. This chain uses TRBV5-1 with TRBJ2-1; TRBD2 matches 16 bases. V lost 4 bases to trimming and J lost 9 bases; unmatched junction nucleotides: 10. Germline assignment: CDR1 SGHRS and CDR2 YFSETQ. This CDR3 region has 17 residues. In nucleotides, the CDR3 is TGCGCCAGCAGCATGCGCTCCGGGACTAGCGGGGGGGGTGAGCAGTTCTTC. The encoded protein is CASSMRSGTSGGGEQFF.

The genes are TRBV4-1 and TRBJ1-4; TRBD1 is a possible D gene (6 bases). CDR3 length: 17 residues. CDR1 and CDR2 from the germline V gene are MGHRA and YSYEKL. V lost 2 bases and J lost 0, with 13 bases in between. The CDR3 loop is CASSQQEGVSTNEKLFF. In DNA form, the CDR3 reads TGCGCCAGCAGCCAACAAGAGGGGGTCTCAACTAATGAAAAACTGTTTTTT.

At least ten counts were recorded for this clonotype. V usage is TRBV12-3 or TRBV12-4 and J usage is TRBJ2-7, with D tentatively TRBD1 (5 bases). V was trimmed by 5 bases and J by 0 bases, leaving 11 bases between them. The CDR3 spans 14 residues. CDR3 amino acids: CASSNRPFSYEQYF. In nucleotides, the CDR3 is TGTGCCAGCAGTAACAGGCCTTTCTCCTACGAGCAGTACTTC.